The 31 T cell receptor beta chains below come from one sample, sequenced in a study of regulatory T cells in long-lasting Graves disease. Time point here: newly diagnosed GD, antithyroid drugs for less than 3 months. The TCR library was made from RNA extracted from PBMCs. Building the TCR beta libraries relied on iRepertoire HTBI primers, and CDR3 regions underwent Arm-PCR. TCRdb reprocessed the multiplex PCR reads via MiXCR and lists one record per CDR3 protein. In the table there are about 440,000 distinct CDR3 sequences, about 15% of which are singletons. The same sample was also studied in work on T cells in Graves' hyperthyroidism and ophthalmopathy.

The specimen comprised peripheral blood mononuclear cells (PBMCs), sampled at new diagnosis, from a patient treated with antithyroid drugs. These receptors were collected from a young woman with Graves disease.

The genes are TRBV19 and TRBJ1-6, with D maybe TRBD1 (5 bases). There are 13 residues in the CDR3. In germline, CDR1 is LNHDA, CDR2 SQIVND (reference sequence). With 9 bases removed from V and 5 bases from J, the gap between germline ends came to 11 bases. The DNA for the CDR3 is TGTGCCAGCACGACAGCCAATAATTCACCCCTCCACTTT. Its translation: CASTTANNSPLHF.

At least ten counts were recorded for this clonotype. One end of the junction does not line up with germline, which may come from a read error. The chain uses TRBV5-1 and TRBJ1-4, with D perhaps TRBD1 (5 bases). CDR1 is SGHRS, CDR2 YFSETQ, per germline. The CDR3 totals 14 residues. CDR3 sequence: CASSLGQSNEKLFF. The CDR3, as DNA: TGTGCCAGCAGTCTAGGACAAAGTAATGAAAAACTGTTTTTT. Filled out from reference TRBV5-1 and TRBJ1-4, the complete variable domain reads KAGVTQTPRYLIKTRGQQVTLSCSPISGHRSVSWYQQTPGQGLQFLFEYFSETQRNKGNFPGRFSGRQFSNSRSEMNVSTLELGDSALYLCASSLGQSNEKLFFGSGTQLSVL.

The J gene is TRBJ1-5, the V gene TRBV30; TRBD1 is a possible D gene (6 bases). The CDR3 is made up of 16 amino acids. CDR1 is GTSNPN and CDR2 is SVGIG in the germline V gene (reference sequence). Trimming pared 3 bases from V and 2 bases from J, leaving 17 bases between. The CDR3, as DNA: TGTGCCTGGAGCGAACCCTTATCAGGGGGCAATCAGCCCCAGCATTTT. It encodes CAWSEPLSGGNQPQHF.

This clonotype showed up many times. CDR3 protein: CASSVRRGTGELFF. The CDR3, as DNA: TGTGCCAGCAGCGTTAGGCGGGGCACCGGGGAGCTGTTTTTT. This sequence joins TRBV9 and TRBJ2-2; D is possibly TRBD2 (6 bases). The germline V and J ends were trimmed by 2 bases and 4 bases, with 9 bases remaining between them. Germline CDR1 is SGDLS and CDR2 is YYNGEE. CDR3 length: 14 amino acids.

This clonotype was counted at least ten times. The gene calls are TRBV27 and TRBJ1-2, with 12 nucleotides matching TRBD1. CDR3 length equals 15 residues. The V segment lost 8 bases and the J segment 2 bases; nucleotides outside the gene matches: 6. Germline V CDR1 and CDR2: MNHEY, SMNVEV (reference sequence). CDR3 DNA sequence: TGTGCCAGCTCCGAGGGACAGGGGGCAAACTATGGCTACACCTTC. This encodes CASSEGQGANYGYTF.

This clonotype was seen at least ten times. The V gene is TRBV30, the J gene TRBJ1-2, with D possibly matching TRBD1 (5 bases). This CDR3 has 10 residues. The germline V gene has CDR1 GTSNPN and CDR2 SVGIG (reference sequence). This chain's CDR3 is CAVVGGGYTF. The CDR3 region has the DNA TGTGCGGTGGTGGGGGGTGGCTACACCTTC.

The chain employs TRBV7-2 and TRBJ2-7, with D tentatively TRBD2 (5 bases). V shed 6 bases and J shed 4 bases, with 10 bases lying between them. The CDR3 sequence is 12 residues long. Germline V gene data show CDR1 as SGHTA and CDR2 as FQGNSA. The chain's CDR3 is CASRAAGYEQYF. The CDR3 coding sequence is TGTGCCAGCAGGGCGGCGGGTTACGAGCAGTACTTC. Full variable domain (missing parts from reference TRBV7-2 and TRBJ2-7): GAGVSQSPSNKVTEKGKDVELRCDPISGHTALYWYRQSLGQGLEFLIYFQGNSAPDKSGLPSDRFSAERTGGSVSTLTIQRTQQEDSAVYLCASRAAGYEQYFGPGTRLTVT.

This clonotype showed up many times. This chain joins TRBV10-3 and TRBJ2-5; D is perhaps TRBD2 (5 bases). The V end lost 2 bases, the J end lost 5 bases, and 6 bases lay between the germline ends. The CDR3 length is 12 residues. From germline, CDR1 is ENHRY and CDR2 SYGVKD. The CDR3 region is CAISERGETQYF. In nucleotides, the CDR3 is TGTGCCATCAGTGAGAGAGGGGAGACCCAGTACTTC.

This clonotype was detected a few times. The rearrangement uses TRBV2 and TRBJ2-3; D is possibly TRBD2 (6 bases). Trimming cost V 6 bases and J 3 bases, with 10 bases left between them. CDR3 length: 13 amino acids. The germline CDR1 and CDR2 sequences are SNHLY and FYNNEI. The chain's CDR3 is CASRRRGTDTQYF. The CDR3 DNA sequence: TGTGCCAGCAGGAGACGGGGGACAGATACGCAGTATTTT.

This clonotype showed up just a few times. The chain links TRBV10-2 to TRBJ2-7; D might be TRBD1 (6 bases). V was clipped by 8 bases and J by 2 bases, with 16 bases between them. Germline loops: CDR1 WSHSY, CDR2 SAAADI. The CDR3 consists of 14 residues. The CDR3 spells CASGQGWGTYEQYF. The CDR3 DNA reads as TGCGCCAGCGGCCAGGGGTGGGGGACCTACGAGCAGTACTTC.

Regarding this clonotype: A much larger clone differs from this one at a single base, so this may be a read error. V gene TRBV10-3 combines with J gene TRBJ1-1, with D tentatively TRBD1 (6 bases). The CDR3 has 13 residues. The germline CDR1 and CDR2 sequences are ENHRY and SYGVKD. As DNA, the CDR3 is TGTGCCATCAGAGACGACAGGAACACTAAAGCTTTCTTT. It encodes CAIRDDRNTKAFF.

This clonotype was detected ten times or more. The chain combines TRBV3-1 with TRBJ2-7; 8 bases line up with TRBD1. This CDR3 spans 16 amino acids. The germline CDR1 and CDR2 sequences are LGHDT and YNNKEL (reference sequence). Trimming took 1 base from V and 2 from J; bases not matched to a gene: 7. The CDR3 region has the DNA TGTGCCAGCAGCCAAGTCCCAGGACAGGGTGCCTACGAGCAGTACTTC. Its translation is CASSQVPGQGAYEQYF.

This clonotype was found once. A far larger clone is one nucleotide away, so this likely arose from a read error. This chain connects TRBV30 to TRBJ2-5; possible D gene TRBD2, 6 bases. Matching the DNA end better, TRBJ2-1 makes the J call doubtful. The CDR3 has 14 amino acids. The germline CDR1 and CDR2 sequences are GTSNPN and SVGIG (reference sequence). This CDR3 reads CAWSASSDCNEQFF. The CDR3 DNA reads TGTGCCTGGAGTGCTTCTAGCGACTGCAATGAGCAGTTCTTC.

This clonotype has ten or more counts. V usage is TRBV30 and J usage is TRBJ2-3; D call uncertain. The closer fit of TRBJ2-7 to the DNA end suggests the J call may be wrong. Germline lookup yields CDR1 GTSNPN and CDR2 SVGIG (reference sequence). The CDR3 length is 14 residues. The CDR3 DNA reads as TGTGCCTGGGGGTGGAAGGGCGTCTACTACGAGCAGTACTTC. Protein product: CAWGWKGVYYEQYF.

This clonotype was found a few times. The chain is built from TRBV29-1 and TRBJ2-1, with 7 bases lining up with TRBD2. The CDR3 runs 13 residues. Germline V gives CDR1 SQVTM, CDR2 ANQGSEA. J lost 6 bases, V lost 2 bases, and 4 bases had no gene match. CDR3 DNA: TGCAGCGTTGAACGGACTAGTACCAATGAGCAGTTCTTC. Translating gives CSVERTSTNEQFF.

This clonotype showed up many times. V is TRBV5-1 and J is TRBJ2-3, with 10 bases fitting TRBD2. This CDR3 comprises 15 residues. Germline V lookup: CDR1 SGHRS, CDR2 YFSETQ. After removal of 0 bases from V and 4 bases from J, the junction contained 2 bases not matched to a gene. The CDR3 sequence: CASSLEREGPDTQYF. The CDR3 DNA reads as TGCGCCAGCAGCTTGGAGCGGGAGGGCCCAGATACGCAGTATTTT. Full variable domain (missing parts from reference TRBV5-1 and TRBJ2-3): KAGVTQTPRYLIKTRGQQVTLSCSPISGHRSVSWYQQTPGQGLQFLFEYFSETQRNKGNFPGRFSGRQFSNSRSEMNVSTLELGDSALYLCASSLEREGPDTQYFGPGTRLTVL.

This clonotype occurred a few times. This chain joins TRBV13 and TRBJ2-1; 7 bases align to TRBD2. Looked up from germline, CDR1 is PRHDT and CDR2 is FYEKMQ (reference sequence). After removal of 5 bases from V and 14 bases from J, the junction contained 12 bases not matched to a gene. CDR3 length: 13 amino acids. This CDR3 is CASSRNDGRKKFF. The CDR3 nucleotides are TGTGCCAGCAGCAGGAACGACGGGAGGAAAAAGTTCTTC.

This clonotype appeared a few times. CDR3 amino acids: CASSAPVGRGTDTQYF. In DNA form, the CDR3 reads TGTGCCAGCAGCGCCCCCGTTGGCCGTGGTACAGATACGCAGTATTTT. This sequence joins TRBV12-3 or TRBV12-4 and TRBJ2-3; D remains ambiguous. This CDR3 has 16 amino acids. V was clipped by 6 bases and J by 3 bases, with 19 bases between them.

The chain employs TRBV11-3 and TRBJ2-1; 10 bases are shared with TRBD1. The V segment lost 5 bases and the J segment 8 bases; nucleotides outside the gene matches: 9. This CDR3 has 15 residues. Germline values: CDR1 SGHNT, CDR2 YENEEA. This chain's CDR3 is CASSRRQGAPDEQFF. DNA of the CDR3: TGTGCCAGCAGCCGGAGACAGGGGGCGCCTGATGAGCAGTTCTTC.

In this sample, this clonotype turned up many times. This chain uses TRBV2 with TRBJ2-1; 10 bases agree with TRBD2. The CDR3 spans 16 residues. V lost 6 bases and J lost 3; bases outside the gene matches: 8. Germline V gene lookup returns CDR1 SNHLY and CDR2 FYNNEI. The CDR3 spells CASSRTSGLVYNEQFF. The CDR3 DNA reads TGTGCCAGCAGCCGGACTAGCGGATTAGTCTACAATGAGCAGTTCTTC. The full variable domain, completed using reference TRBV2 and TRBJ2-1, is EPEVTQTPSHQVTQMGQEVILRCVPISNHLYFYWYRQILGQKVEFLVSFYNNEISEKSEIFDDQFSVERPDGSNFTLKIRSTKLEDSAMYFCASSRTSGLVYNEQFFGPGTRLTVL.

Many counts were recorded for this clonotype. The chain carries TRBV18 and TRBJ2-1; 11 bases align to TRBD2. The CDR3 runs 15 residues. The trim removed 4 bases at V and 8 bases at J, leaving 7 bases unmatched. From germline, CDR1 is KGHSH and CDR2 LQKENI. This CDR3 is CASSHSGRAGYEQFF. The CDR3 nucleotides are TGTGCCAGCTCACATAGCGGGAGGGCCGGTTATGAGCAGTTCTTC.

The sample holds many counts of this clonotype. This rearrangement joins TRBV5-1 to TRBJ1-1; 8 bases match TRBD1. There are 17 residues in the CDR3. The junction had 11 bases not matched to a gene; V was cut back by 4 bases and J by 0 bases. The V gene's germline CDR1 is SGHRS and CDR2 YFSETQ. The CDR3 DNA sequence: TGCGCCAGCAGCCCTAGTGGACAGGGAATTATGAACACTGAAGCTTTCTTT. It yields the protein CASSPSGQGIMNTEAFF.

The CDR3 DNA is TGTGCCAGCAGCGTAGCTGGGTCCCACAATGAGCAGTTCTTC. This codes for CASSVAGSHNEQFF. The rearrangement uses TRBV9 and TRBJ2-1, with unresolved D. With 0 bases removed from V and 5 bases from J, the gap between germline ends came to 9 bases. The V gene's germline CDR1 is SGDLS and CDR2 YYNGEE. The CDR3 is made up of 14 amino acids.

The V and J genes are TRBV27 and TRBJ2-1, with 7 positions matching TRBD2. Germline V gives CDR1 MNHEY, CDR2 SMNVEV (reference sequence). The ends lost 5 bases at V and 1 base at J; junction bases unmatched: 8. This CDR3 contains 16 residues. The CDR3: CASSDGLAESYNEQFF. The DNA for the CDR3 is TGTGCCAGCAGTGACGGCCTAGCGGAGTCCTACAATGAGCAGTTCTTC.

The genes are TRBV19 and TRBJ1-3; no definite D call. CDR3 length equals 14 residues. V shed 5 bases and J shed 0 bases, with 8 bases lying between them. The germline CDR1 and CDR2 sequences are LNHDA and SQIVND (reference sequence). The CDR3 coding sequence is TGTGCCAGTAGTCCGGGGTACTCTGGAAACACCATATATTTT. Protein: CASSPGYSGNTIYF.

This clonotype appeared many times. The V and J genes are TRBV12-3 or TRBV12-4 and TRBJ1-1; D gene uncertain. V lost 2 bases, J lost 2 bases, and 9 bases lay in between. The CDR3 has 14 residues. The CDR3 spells CASSLSSGNTEAFF. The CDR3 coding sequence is TGTGCCAGCAGTTTAAGCTCGGGAAACACTGAAGCTTTCTTT.

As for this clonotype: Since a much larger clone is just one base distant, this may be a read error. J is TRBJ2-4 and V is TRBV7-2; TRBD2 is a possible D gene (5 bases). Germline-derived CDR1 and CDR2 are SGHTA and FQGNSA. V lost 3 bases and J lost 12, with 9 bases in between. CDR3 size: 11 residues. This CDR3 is CASSFGRDQYF. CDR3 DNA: TGTGCCAGCAGCTTCGGACGGGATCAGTACTTC. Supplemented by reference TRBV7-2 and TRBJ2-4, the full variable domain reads GAGVSQSPSNKVTEKGKDVELRCDPISGHTALYWYRQSLGQGLEFLIYFQGNSAPDKSGLPSDRFSAERTGGSVSTLTIQRTQQEDSAVYLCASSFGRDQYFGAGTRLSVL.

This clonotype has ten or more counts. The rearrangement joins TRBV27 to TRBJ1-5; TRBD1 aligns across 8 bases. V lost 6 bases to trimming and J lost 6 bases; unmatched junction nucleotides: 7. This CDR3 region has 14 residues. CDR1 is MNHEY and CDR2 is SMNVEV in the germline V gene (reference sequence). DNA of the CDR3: TGTGCCAGCAGGGACAGGGAAGGACGTCAGCCCCAGCATTTT. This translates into CASRDREGRQPQHF.

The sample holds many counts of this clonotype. CDR3 sequence (DNA): TGCAGTGCCTGGGGGGAGGCGGAGTCCTACGAGCAGTACTTC. It is translated as CSAWGEAESYEQYF. V gene TRBV20-1 combines with J gene TRBJ2-7, with D possibly TRBD2 on 6 matching bases. Germline lookup yields CDR1 DFQATT and CDR2 SNEGSKA (reference sequence). This CDR3 spans 14 amino acids. Deletions cut 6 bases from V and 1 base from J, with 16 bases between.

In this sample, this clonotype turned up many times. The CDR3 DNA follows: TGTGCCAGCAGCTTGACAGGGATGATGAACACTGAAGCTTTCTTT. It is translated as CASSLTGMMNTEAFF. This sequence joins TRBV11-2 and TRBJ1-1, with 7 bases lining up with TRBD1. The length of the CDR3 is 15 residues. Losses at the gene ends were 3 bases for V and 0 bases for J; bases not matched to a gene: 4. Germline CDR1 reads SGHAT; CDR2 reads FQNNGV. The variable domain in full, with the rest retrieved from reference TRBV11-2 and TRBJ1-1, is EAGVAQSPRYKIIEKRQSVAFWCNPISGHATLYWYQQILGQGPKLLIQFQNNGVVDDSQLPKDRFSAERLKGVDSTLKIQPAKLEDSAVYLCASSLTGMMNTEAFFGQGTRLTVV.

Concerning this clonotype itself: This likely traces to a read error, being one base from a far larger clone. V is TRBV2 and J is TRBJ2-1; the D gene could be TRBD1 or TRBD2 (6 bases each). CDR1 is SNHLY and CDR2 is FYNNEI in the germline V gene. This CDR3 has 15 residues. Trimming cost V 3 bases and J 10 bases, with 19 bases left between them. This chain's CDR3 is CASSELGGPNYEQFF. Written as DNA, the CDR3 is TGTGCCAGCAGTGAGTTGGGGGGCCCAAACTACGAGCAGTTCTTC.